One T cell receptor beta chain is described in this entry. In this sample, this clone turned up once. Its antigen is currently not known. The input lacks base qualities; no much larger clone sits a single base away. The immunoSEQ hsTCRbeta Kit was used to sequence TCR beta CDR3 regions from DNA. The study's own analysis went as follows. The ImmunoSEQ Analyzer was used to analyse the TCR sequencing data. T cell clonality was calculated on productive rearrangements as 1 minus Pielou's evenness. To measure T cell diversity, the inverse Simpson index was applied to productive templates. T cell density was expressed as TCR beta template counts normalized to usable DNA, with usable DNA estimated by amplifying and sequencing housekeeping genes. Two-sided Kruskal-Wallis tests were used to compare TCR metrics across histologic stages. The immuneACCESS repertoire file appears here via TCRdb, limited to in-frame rearrangements. These files lack a portion of the clones; in checked studies, under half of the deficit traces to unresolved V genes, and the cause of the others is not known. D and trimming were read from the DNA, whereas the V and J calls and clone size are those reported in that table. Across this sample there are 3,500 to 4,500 clones, with 83% seen only once. Roughly 2.9% of the sample is in the top ten clones.

Patients underwent resection in Japan or China between about 2013 and 2018. Histologic diagnosis of each case was confirmed independently by two lung cancer pathologists on H&E slides. Premalignant or tumor cells were enriched for nucleic acid extraction by macro-dissection performed after pathologic assessment. DNA was isolated from FFPE tissue using the AllPrep DNA/RNA FFPE Kit. This sample is part of a study of immune evolution from preneoplasia to lung adenocarcinoma (dated by TCRdb to the early 2020s). Context from the whole study: HLA loss of heterozygosity was seen in approximately 6.5%, 16% and 36% of AIS, MIA and ADC lesions, and in no AAH lesions. The immune data were integrated with whole exome sequencing and methylation data from the same cohort of nodules. Resected precursor lesions (AAH, AIS, MIA) and invasive adenocarcinomas were each compared against paired morphologically normal lung tissue. TCR sequencing data were obtained from 51 patients. The study used immune gene expression, TCR sequencing and multiplex immunofluorescence to profile the immune contexture of lung adenocarcinoma precursors and invasive adenocarcinoma. The sample size was set by how many specimens were available, not by a prior power calculation. According to the study, about 100 samples went through TCR sequencing. POLYSOLVER was used to infer Class I HLA alleles from exome data, while LOHHLA was used to detect allele-specific HLA loss. The overall cohort was made up of 53 patients with pulmonary nodules who had surgical resection. Study-level results and caveats: The highest clonality was observed in normal lung, whereas higher T cell density and diversity but lower clonality appeared to be present in later-stage lesions. Because all patients were from Japan and China, applicability to Western populations was uncertain. The findings reflected association rather than direct causation, and larger cohorts with long-term follow-up and longitudinal biopsies were considered necessary. The highest top T cell clone frequencies were observed in normal lung, and a progressive decrease in top T cell clone frequencies appeared to occur from AAH through AIS, MIA and invasive adenocarcinoma. Compared with EGFR-mutant or double wild-type lesions, KRAS-mutant nodules had the highest T cell clonality.

Including the terminal cysteine and phenylalanine, the CDR3 comprises 12 residues. Here the CDR3 DNA is all that survives: 36 bases in frame from base 1. In the germline V gene (reference sequence), CDR1 corresponds to MNHEY and CDR2 to SMNVEV. V loses 5 bases, J loses 7 bases, and the germline ends lie 9 bases apart. The sequence joins TRBV27 to TRBJ2-1, with the D gene not confidently named. What was sequenced was FFPE minimally invasive lung adenocarcinoma tissue. The sample's cell subset or site label, decoded: micro-invasive lung adenocarcinoma (MIA). The sequence was obtained from a person in their sixties with lung adenocarcinoma. The DNA sequence reads TGTGCCAGCAGTCTGTCCGGTAATGAGCAGTTCTTC. Its translation is CASSLSGNEQFF.